This TCR beta chain was profiled in a study of T cell responses to AZD1222 COVID-19 vaccine. General study findings and limits: Baseline serostatus was positive in only six AZD1222 recipients. White British people made up most donors, females outnumbered males, and clonal diversity was possibly underestimated.

As for this clone: Its cognate antigen is unknown.

V shed 0 bases and J shed 5 bases, with 11 bases lying between them. CDR3 length: 15 residues. Germline V lookup: CDR1 SGHTS, CDR2 YDEGEE. Assay: immunoSEQ multiplex PCR; the TCRdb copy retains only in-frame clones and omits some. The sample lists about 160,000 clones, roughly nine tenths occurring once. The receptor comes from an adult in good health. The specimen comprised peripheral blood, sampled on day 0 of AZD1222 vaccination. The gene calls are TRBV5-8 and TRBJ1-4; D gene uncertain. CDR3 protein: CASSLAVGMNEKLFF. CDR3 DNA: TGTGCCAGCAGCTTGGCCGTTGGAATGAATGAAAAACTGTTTTTT.